Listed here is a single T cell receptor (beta chain). Its antigen is unknown. This sample is part of a study of cytomegalovirus exposure and HLA in healthy donors. About the study: Researchers found that approximately 77% of fewer than 450 genotyped donors fell within the Caucasian-associated ancestry cluster. Study-level points and caveats: Fewer N-insertions than the roughly 650-donor mean were reportedly shown by an Asian-associated ancestry cluster in a later analysis. Listed as cytomegalovirus-associated were 170 or so TCR beta chains. A later analysis appeared to link common viral pathogens to several of the most significant clusters.

The PCR had 60 Vbeta and 13 Jbeta primers. Measured with immunoSEQ multiplex PCR; TCRdb has only the in-frame clones, and not every one. The sample's table shows about 79,000 clones. The CDR3 loop spans 16 amino acids. V was trimmed by 5 bases and J by 0 bases, leaving 15 bases between them. CDR1 and CDR2 (germline): MNHEY, SMNVEV (reference sequence). The TCR originated in a man aged 25 to 45 in good health and CMV-seronegative. The chain carries TRBV27 and TRBJ2-3, with D maybe TRBD2 (6 bases). The sequencing input was PBMCs. This chain's CDR3 is CASSPSGGESTDTQYF. The CDR3 coding sequence is TGTGCCAGCAGTCCGTCGGGCGGGGAGAGCACAGATACGCAGTATTTT.